This T cell receptor (beta chain) was sequenced during a study of blood T cell repertoires in COVID-19. V lost 0 bases to trimming and J lost 2 bases; unmatched junction nucleotides: 5. From germline, CDR1 is SGHRS and CDR2 YFSETQ. The CDR3 length is 16 residues. Original data processing: Reference gene primer amplification gave nucleated cell count estimates. TCRdb's table, derived via immunoSEQ multiplex PCR, lists solely in-frame clones and lacks some. That table supplies the V and J calls and clone size; D and trimming were determined from the DNA. The sample yields around 310,000 clones, 85% to 90% seen once.

The chain is built from TRBV5-1 and TRBJ2-7; 10 nucleotides line up with TRBD2. The specimen was PBMCs or T cells enriched from blood (not recorded which). This TCR came from a woman aged 25-40 years who had recovered from COVID-19. The CDR3 DNA is TGCGCCAGCAGCTTGGCTAGCGGGAGAAATCCCTACGAGCAGTACTTC. Encoded protein: CASSLASGRNPYEQYF.